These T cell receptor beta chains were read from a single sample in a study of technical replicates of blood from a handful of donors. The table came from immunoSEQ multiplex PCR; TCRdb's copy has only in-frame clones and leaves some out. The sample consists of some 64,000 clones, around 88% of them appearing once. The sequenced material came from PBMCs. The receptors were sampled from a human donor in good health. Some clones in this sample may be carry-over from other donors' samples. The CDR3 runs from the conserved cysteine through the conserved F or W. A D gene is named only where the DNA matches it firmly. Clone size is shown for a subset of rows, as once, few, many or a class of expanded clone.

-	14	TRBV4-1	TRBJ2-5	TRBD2	CASSPSGRRETQYF	TGCGCCAGCAGCCCTAGCGGGAGGCGAGAGACCCAGTACTTC
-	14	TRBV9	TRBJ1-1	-	CASTLGREGTEAFF	TGTGCCAGCACCCTAGGTAGGGAGGGCACTGAAGCTTTCTTT
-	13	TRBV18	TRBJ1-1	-	CASSPQGGTEAFF	TGTGCCAGCTCACCCCAGGGCGGCACTGAAGCTTTCTTT
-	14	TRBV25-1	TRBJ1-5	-	CASSDGGVNQPQHF	TGTGCCAGCAGTGATGGGGGGGTCAATCAGCCCCAGCATTTT
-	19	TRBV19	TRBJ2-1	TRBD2	CASRRTSGGVSSSYNEQFF	TGTGCCAGTCGAAGGACTAGCGGGGGAGTATCGAGCTCCTACAATGAGCAGTTCTTC
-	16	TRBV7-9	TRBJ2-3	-	CASSLYDGAQEDTQYF	TGTGCCAGCAGCTTATACGACGGAGCTCAAGAGGATACGCAGTATTTT
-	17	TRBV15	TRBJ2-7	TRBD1	CATSTFGLGQGSYEQYF	TGTGCCACCAGCACCTTCGGGCTGGGACAGGGGTCCTACGAGCAGTACTTC
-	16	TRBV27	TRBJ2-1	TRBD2	CASSSIAGGHYNEQFF	TGTGCCAGCAGTTCTATAGCGGGGGGGCACTACAATGAGCAGTTCTTC
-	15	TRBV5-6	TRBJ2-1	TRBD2	CASSLAALAGREQFF	TGTGCCAGCAGCTTGGCCGCACTAGCGGGACGAGAGCAGTTCTTC
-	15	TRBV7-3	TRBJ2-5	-	CASSPRGGTQETQYF	TGTGCCAGCAGCCCGAGGGGGGGGACACAAGAGACCCAGTACTTC
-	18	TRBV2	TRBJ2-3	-	CASRRNRKMGGPTDTQYF	TGTGCCAGCAGACGAAACAGGAAAATGGGGGGACCCACAGATACGCAGTATTTT
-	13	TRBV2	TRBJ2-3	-	CASSDSGVDTQYF	TGTGCCAGCAGTGATAGCGGAGTAGATACGCAGTATTTT
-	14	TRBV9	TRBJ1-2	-	CASSVTTATYGYTF	TGTGCCAGCAGCGTAACGACAGCTACCTATGGCTACACCTTC
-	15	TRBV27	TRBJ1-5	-	CASSLFGQGGQPQHF	TGTGCCAGCAGTTTATTTGGGCAGGGTGGGCAGCCCCAGCATTTT
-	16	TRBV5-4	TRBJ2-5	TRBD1	CASSLANRGYQETQYF	TGTGCCAGCAGCTTGGCCAACAGGGGGTACCAAGAGACCCAGTACTTC
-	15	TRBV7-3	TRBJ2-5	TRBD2	CASSLRLAVQETQYF	TGTGCCAGCAGCTTACGACTAGCGGTCCAAGAGACCCAGTACTTC
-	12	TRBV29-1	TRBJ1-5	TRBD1	CSARTGGQPQHF	TGCAGCGCCCGGACAGGGGGGCAGCCCCAGCATTTT
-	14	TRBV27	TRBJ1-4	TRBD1	CASSPTGTGEKLFF	TGTGCCAGCAGTCCTACCGGGACAGGCGAAAAACTGTTTTTT
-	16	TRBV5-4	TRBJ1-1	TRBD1	CASSYRGPVRNTEAFF	TGTGCCAGCAGCTACAGGGGGCCTGTGAGGAACACTGAAGCTTTCTTT
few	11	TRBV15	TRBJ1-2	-	CATSGPYGYTF	TGTGCCACCAGCGGCCCCTATGGCTACACCTTC
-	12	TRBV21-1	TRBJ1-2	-	CATSGGAYGYTF	TGTGCCACCAGCGGGGGGGCCTATGGCTACACCTTC
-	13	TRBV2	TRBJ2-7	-	CASRAGTTDEQYF	TGTGCCAGCAGGGCCGGGACAACCGACGAGCAGTACTTC
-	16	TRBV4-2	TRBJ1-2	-	CASSPSRGGFGYGYTF	TGTGCCAGCAGCCCGAGCCGCGGGGGGTTCGGCTATGGCTACACCTTC
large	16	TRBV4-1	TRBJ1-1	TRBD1	CASSQAQGASNTEAFF	TGCGCCAGCAGCCAAGCACAGGGGGCCTCTAACACTGAAGCTTTCTTT
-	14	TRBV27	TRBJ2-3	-	CASSLQGGTDTQYF	TGTGCCAGCAGTTTACAGGGTGGCACAGATACGCAGTATTTT
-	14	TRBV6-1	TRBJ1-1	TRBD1	CASSEGQGWIAAFF	TGTGCCAGCAGTGAAGGACAGGGGTGGATTGCAGCTTTCTTT
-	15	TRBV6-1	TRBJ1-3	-	CASSEQEEAGNTIYF	TGTGCCAGCAGTGAACAGGAGGAGGCTGGAAACACCATATATTTT
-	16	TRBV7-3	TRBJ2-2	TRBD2	CASSPGRRGSTGELFF	TGTGCCAGCAGCCCGGGGCGGCGGGGGAGCACCGGGGAGCTGTTTTTT
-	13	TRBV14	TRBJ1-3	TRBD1	CASSQRQGKTIYF	TGTGCCAGCAGCCAACGACAGGGGAAAACCATATATTTT
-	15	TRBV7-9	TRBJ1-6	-	CASSLNTGLGSPLHF	TGTGCCAGCAGCTTAAATACAGGGTTGGGCTCACCCCTCCACTTT
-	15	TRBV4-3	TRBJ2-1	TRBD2	CASSQEREAYNEQFF	TGCGCCAGCAGCCAAGAGCGGGAGGCCTACAATGAGCAGTTCTTC
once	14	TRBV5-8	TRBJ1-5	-	CASSPRHSNQPQHF	TGTGCCAGCAGCCCGAGACATTCCAATCAGCCCCAGCATTTT
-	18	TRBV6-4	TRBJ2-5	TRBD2	CASSAGRWLAGRQETQYF	TGTGCCAGCAGTGCGGGACGGTGGCTAGCGGGACGCCAAGAGACCCAGTACTTC
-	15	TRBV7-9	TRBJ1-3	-	CASSLVALSGNTIYF	TGTGCCAGCAGCTTAGTTGCCTTGAGTGGAAACACCATATATTTT
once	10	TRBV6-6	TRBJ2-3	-	CASISDTQYF	TGTGCCAGCATATCAGATACGCAGTATTTT
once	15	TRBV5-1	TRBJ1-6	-	CASSGGVSYNSPLHF	TGCGCCAGCAGCGGGGGGGTCTCCTATAATTCACCCCTCCACTTT
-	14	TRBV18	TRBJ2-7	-	CASSDGRGSYEQYF	TGTGCCAGCTCCGACGGTAGGGGCTCCTACGAGCAGTACTTC
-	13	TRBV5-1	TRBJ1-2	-	CASSLDTNYGYTF	TGCGCCAGCAGCTTAGACACTAACTATGGCTACACCTTC
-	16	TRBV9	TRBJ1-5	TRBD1	CASSQGSGTGVQPQHF	TGTGCCAGCAGTCAAGGATCCGGGACAGGGGTTCAGCCCCAGCATTTT
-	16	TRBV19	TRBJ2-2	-	CASSTVGGSATGELFF	TGTGCCAGTAGTACCGTCGGGGGTTCTGCGACCGGGGAGCTGTTTTTT
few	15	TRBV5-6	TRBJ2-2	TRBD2	CASSFAGRTTGELFF	TGTGCCAGCAGCTTTGCCGGGAGGACCACCGGGGAGCTGTTTTTT
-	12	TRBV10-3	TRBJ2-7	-	CAISANSYEQYF	TGTGCCATCAGTGCTAACTCCTACGAGCAGTACTTC
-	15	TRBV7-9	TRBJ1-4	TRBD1	CASSLDGTVNEKLFF	TGTGCCAGCAGCTTAGATGGGACAGTAAATGAAAAACTGTTTTTT
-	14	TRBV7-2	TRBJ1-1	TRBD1	CASSQQGARTEAFF	TGTGCCAGCAGCCAACAGGGGGCGCGCACTGAAGCTTTCTTT
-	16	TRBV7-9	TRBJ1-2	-	CASSPLAVVANYGYTF	TGTGCCAGCAGCCCCCTCGCCGTAGTAGCTAACTATGGCTACACCTTC
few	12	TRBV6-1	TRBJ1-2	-	CASSRGDYGYTF	TGTGCCAGCAGCAGGGGAGACTATGGCTACACCTTC
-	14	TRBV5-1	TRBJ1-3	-	CASSDSFSGNTIYF	TGCGCCAGCAGTGACAGTTTCTCTGGAAACACCATATATTTT
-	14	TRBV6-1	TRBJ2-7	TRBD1	CASSSGGASYEQYF	TGTGCCAGCAGTTCAGGGGGCGCTTCCTACGAGCAGTACTTC
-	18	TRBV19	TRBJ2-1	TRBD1	CASSPGQGAQSSYNEQFF	TGTGCCAGTAGTCCGGGACAGGGGGCGCAAAGCTCCTACAATGAGCAGTTCTTC
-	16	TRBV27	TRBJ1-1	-	CASTLRGGGSNTEAFF	TGTGCCAGCACACTCCGAGGGGGGGGGAGCAACACTGAAGCTTTCTTT
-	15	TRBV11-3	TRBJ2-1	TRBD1	CASSLEGTGGNEQFF	TGTGCCAGCAGCTTAGAGGGGACAGGGGGAAATGAGCAGTTCTTC
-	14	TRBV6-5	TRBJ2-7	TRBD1	CASSYSQGTYEQYF	TGTGCCAGCAGTTACTCACAGGGGACCTACGAGCAGTACTTC
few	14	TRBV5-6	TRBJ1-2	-	CASSLGQGSYGYTF	TGTGCCAGCAGCTTGGGTCAGGGTAGCTATGGCTACACCTTC
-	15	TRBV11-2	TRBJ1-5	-	CASSFDGGTNQPQHF	TGTGCCAGCAGCTTCGACGGGGGTACCAATCAGCCCCAGCATTTT
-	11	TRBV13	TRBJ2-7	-	CASRAGDEQYF	TGTGCCAGCCGGGCAGGGGACGAGCAGTACTTC